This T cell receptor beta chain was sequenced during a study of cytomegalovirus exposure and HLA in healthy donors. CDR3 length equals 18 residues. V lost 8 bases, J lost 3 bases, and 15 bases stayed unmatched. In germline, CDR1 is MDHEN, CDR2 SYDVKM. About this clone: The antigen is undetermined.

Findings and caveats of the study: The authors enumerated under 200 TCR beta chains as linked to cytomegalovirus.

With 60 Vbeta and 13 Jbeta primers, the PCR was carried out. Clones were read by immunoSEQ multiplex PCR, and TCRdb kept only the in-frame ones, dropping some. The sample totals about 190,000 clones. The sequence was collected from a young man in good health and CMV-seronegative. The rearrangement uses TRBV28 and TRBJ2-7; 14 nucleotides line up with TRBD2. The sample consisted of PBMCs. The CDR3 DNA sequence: TGTGCCAGCCCCCCCGGGACAGAGGGACTAGCGGGAGTCTACGAGCAGTACTTC. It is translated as CASPPGTEGLAGVYEQYF.